The sequence of this T cell receptor beta chain was determined in a study of T-cell memory formation after mild COVID-19. For the study at large: Largely donor-specific TCR clusters were found.

Findings of the study overall: Cross-reactive memory seemingly joined, as some responding clones were found in pre-infection memory. A balance of CD4 and CD8 characterized clones contracting day 15 to 85, whereas later expanders leaned CD4+.

The length of the CDR3 is 14 residues. The V end lost 3 bases, the J end lost 2 bases, and 10 bases lay between the germline ends. Germline V lookup: CDR1 SGHKS, CDR2 YYEKEE (reference sequence). Comment on this clonotype: The antigen is undetermined.

A 5'RACE reaction primed in the constant segment made cDNA libraries of TCR alpha and TCR beta, and these carried sample barcodes and UMIs. TCRdb fed the 5' RACE reads into MiXCR, producing one record per CDR3 protein. The table has 300,000 or so distinct CDR3 sequences, about a sixth seen once. This clonotype originated in a man aged 18 to 29 who had mild COVID-19 (a few samples of this study predate the infection). Cell type and time point are not known. This sequence joins TRBV5-5 and TRBJ2-3; D may be TRBD1 (5 bases). The source material was PBMCs or a T cell subset sorted from them (not recorded which). The CDR3 coding sequence is TGTGCCAGCAGCTCCGACAGTTTCACAGATACGCAGTATTTT. As protein: CASSSDSFTDTQYF.